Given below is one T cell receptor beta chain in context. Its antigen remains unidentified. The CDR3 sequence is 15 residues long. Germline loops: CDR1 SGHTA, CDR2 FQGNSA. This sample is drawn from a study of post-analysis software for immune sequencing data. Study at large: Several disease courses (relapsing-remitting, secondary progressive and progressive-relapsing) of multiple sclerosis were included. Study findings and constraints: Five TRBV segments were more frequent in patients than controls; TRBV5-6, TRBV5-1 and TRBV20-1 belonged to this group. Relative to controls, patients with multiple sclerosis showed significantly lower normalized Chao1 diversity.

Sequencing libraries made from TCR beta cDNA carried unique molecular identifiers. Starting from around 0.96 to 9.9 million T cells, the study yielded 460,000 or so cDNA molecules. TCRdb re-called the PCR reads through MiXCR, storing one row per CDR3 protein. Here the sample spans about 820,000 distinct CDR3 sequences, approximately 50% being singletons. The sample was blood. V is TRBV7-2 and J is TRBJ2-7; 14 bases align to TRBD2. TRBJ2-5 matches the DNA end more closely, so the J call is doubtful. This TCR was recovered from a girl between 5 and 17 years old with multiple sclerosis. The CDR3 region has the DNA TGTGCCAGCAGCCACGGACTAGCGGGGGGAGAGACCCAGTACTTC. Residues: CASSHGLAGGETQYF.